The 24 T cell receptor beta chains below were found in one sample sequenced in a study of blood T cell repertoires in COVID-19. The table came from immunoSEQ multiplex PCR; TCRdb's copy has only in-frame clones and leaves some out. The sample has approximately 60,000 clones, 65% to 90% seen once. What was sequenced was peripheral blood. The receptors originated from a man in his forties or fifties with active COVID-19.

Of note for this clone: The junction does not match germline at one end; this may be a read error. The chain recombines TRBV9 with TRBJ2-7, with 9 nucleotides matching TRBD1. This CDR3 is built from 15 residues. CDR1 is SGDLS, CDR2 YYNGEE, per germline. The CDR3 protein is CASSGGGQGSSEQYF. The DNA of the CDR3 is TGTGCCAGCAGCGGGGGGGGACAGGGCTCCTCCGAGCAGTACTTC.

The chain has TRBV6-2 or TRBV6-3 and TRBJ2-7; 7 nucleotides match TRBD1. Germline V gene lookup returns CDR1 MNHEY and CDR2 SVGEGT. V lost 2 bases to trimming and J lost 2 bases; unmatched junction nucleotides: 3. The CDR3 is 14 residues long. CDR3 sequence (DNA): TGTGCCAGCAGTTACCGGGACAGTCCCTACGAGCAGTACTTC. This codes for CASSYRDSPYEQYF.

Only a few counts were recorded for this clone. The rearrangement uses TRBV15 and TRBJ2-7; 7 bases map to TRBD2. CDR1 is LNHNV and CDR2 is YYDKDF in the germline V gene (reference sequence). The J segment lost 4 bases and the V segment lost 4 bases, leaving 13 bases of the junction unmatched. The CDR3 runs to 16 residues. The CDR3 here is CATSILMWGGEYEQYF. For the CDR3, the DNA is TGTGCCACCAGCATCCTTATGTGGGGGGGAGAGTACGAGCAGTACTTC.

This rearrangement joins TRBV30 to TRBJ2-1; 8 positions match TRBD1. After removal of 3 bases from V and 9 bases from J, the junction contained 16 bases not matched to a gene. This CDR3 has 16 amino acids. In germline, CDR1 is GTSNPN, CDR2 SVGIG (reference sequence). The CDR3 protein is CAWSMRGRGRIGEQFF. Written as DNA, the CDR3 is TGTGCCTGGAGCATGAGGGGCAGGGGGCGAATTGGTGAGCAGTTCTTC.

V gene TRBV21-1 combines with J gene TRBJ2-1; TRBD1 is the table's D call and was not checked against the DNA. TRBV21-1 has pseudogene status. CDR3 length equals 15 residues. CDR3 coding DNA: TGTGCCAGCAGCCTCCCGGGACAGGGGCAAAATGAGCAGTTCTTC. Translated: CASSLPGQGQNEQFF.

This chain links TRBV4-1 with TRBJ2-7; possible D gene TRBD2, 5 bases. With 3 bases removed from V and 2 bases from J, the gap between germline ends came to 17 bases. This CDR3 is 16 amino acids long. Germline CDR1 MGHRA, CDR2 YSYEKL. The CDR3: CASSQRPLRDTYEQYF. The CDR3 region has the DNA TGCGCCAGCAGCCAGAGGCCTTTGAGGGATACCTACGAGCAGTACTTC.

The chain combines TRBV11-2 with TRBJ2-1; 12 nucleotides agree with TRBD2. Germline loops: CDR1 SGHAT, CDR2 FQNNGV. This CDR3 is 14 amino acids long. V gave up 5 bases and J gave up 9 bases; unmatched junction bases: 5. The CDR3 DNA reads as TGTGCCAGCAGCCTGACTAGCGGGAGTGGTGAGCAGTTCTTC. Translation gives CASSLTSGSGEQFF.

This chain links TRBV5-6 with TRBJ1-2; TRBD1 aligns across 7 bases. The CDR3 spans 13 residues. Germline CDR1 SGHDT, CDR2 YYEEEE. Trimming took 6 bases from V and 4 from J; bases not matched to a gene: 6. The CDR3 region has the DNA TGTGCCAGCAACCCGGGACAGTTCTATGGCTACACCTTC. This translates into CASNPGQFYGYTF.

The CDR3 sequence: CSGVEEAEAFF. CDR3 nucleotides: TGCAGCGGGGTAGAGGAGGCTGAAGCTTTCTTT. V and J are TRBV29-1 and TRBJ1-1, with D hard to call. V was cut by 7 bases and J by 6 bases, with 12 bases left in between. Germline lookup yields CDR1 SQVTM and CDR2 ANQGSEA. This CDR3 comprises 11 residues. Full variable domain (missing parts from reference TRBV29-1 and TRBJ1-1): SAVISQKPSRDICQRGTSLTIQCQVDSQVTMMFWYRQQPGQSLTLIATANQGSEATYESGFVIDKFPISRPNLTFSTLTVSNMSPEDSSIYLCSGVEEAEAFFGQGTRLTVV.

This sequence joins TRBV28 and TRBJ2-5, with 14 bases aligning to TRBD2. Germline V gene lookup returns CDR1 MDHEN and CDR2 SYDVKM. The CDR3 runs 17 residues. Unmatched junction bases numbered 7, after V lost 3 bases and J lost 4 bases. CDR3 in DNA: TGTGCCAGCAGTTTTTGGGGGACTAGCGGGAGTAGAGAGACCCAGTACTTC. Its protein product is CASSFWGTSGSRETQYF.

The chain carries TRBV7-2 and TRBJ2-1; TRBD2 agrees at 13 bases. The CDR3 totals 16 residues. V was pared by 7 bases and J by 6 bases, with 9 bases of the junction left unmatched. CDR1 SGHTA and CDR2 FQGNSA come from the germline V gene. The CDR3 nucleotides are TGTGCCAGCATCGGGTCACTAGCGGGAGGGCCCAATGAGCAGTTCTTC. As protein: CASIGSLAGGPNEQFF.

Only a few counts were recorded for this clone. The chain employs TRBV28 and TRBJ2-7; D unclear. V was shortened by 3 bases and J by 5 bases, with 17 bases between the two germline ends. The germline gives CDR1 MDHEN, CDR2 SYDVKM. This CDR3 region has 15 residues. The CDR3 sequence is CASSFEARRLNEQYF. The CDR3 DNA sequence: TGTGCCAGCAGTTTTGAAGCTAGGAGACTGAACGAGCAGTACTTC.

This chain joins TRBV18 and TRBJ2-7, with D hard to call. Germline V CDR1 and CDR2: KGHSH, LQKENI. Trimming removed 6 bases from V and 0 bases from J, with 6 bases in between. The CDR3 totals 12 residues. CDR3 sequence reads: CASSESSYEQYF. In DNA, the CDR3 is TGTGCCAGCTCGGAGAGCTCCTACGAGCAGTACTTC.

This clone was seen a handful of times. V is TRBV11-2 and J is TRBJ2-5; 11 bases agree with TRBD1. The CDR3 is 15 residues long. Germline V gene data show CDR1 as SGHAT and CDR2 as FQNNGV. Trimming cost V 5 bases and J 5 bases; bases outside gene matches: 7. The CDR3 spells CASSPRTGGTETQYF. DNA for the CDR3: TGTGCCAGCAGCCCCCGGACAGGGGGCACGGAGACCCAGTACTTC.

The chain has TRBV11-2 and TRBJ1-1; D gene unclear. Germline CDR1 is SGHAT and CDR2 is FQNNGV. The CDR3 covers 16 residues. The V and J ends lost 3 bases and 2 bases respectively, with 16 bases between them. In nucleotides, the CDR3 is TGTGCCAGCAGCTTCCCGGGAGGGCCGCAAAACACTGAAGCTTTCTTT. It yields the protein CASSFPGGPQNTEAFF.

The chain combines TRBV7-6 with TRBJ2-1; D remains ambiguous. Germline loops: CDR1 SGHVS, CDR2 FNYEAQ. The length of the CDR3 is 14 residues. V was pared by 3 bases and J by 4 bases, with 10 bases between. The CDR3 is CASSFSQAYNEQFF. The CDR3 bases are TGTGCCAGCAGCTTTAGTCAGGCTTACAATGAGCAGTTCTTC.

The rearrangement links TRBV2 to TRBJ1-2, with TRBD1 matching over 8 bases. V dropped 2 bases and J dropped 5; count of bases not matched to a gene: 10. CDR1 is SNHLY and CDR2 is FYNNEI in the germline V gene. This CDR3 is 16 amino acids long. CDR3 region: CASSETTYRGRYGYTF. Here the CDR3 DNA reads TGTGCCAGCAGTGAAACCACTTACAGGGGGAGGTATGGCTACACCTTC.

For the CDR3, the DNA is TGTGCCAGCAGCCTCTTAGCGGGGGAAAGTCAAGAGACCCAGTACTTC. This encodes CASSLLAGESQETQYF. The chain uses TRBV7-2 and TRBJ2-5; 9 bases fit TRBD2. The V gene's germline CDR1 is SGHTA and CDR2 FQGNSA. Trimming at V came to 5 bases and at J to 2 bases, leaving 9 bases not matched to a gene. The CDR3 runs to 16 residues.

The V and J genes are TRBV18 and TRBJ1-3; D remains ambiguous. With 7 bases removed from V and 0 bases from J, the gap between germline ends came to 19 bases. The CDR3 is 17 amino acids. Germline assignment: CDR1 KGHSH and CDR2 LQKENI. CDR3: CASFLSGSALSGNTIYF. CDR3 DNA: TGTGCCAGCTTCTTGTCGGGGTCAGCCCTCTCTGGAAACACCATATATTTT.

For the CDR3, the DNA is TGTGCCAGCAGCTTAAGCCTAGCGGGCGTAGATACGCAGTATTTT. This codes for CASSLSLAGVDTQYF. V gene TRBV7-3 combines with J gene TRBJ2-3; TRBD2 matches at 8 bases. The germline gives CDR1 SGHTA, CDR2 FQGTGA. CDR3 length: 15 amino acids. V was clipped by 1 base and J by 5 bases; unmatched bases: 5.

The rearrangement links TRBV7-8 to TRBJ2-7, with D unclear. In germline, CDR1 is SGHVS, CDR2 FQNEAQ. Between the trimmed V and J ends, which lost 4 bases and 3 bases, there was a span of 4 bases. The CDR3 consists of 11 residues. CDR3 protein: CASSSYYEQYF. The CDR3 nucleotides read TGTGCCAGCAGCTCCTACTACGAGCAGTACTTC.

The V and J genes are TRBV4-2 and TRBJ2-7, with D maybe TRBD1 (5 bases). This CDR3 spans 18 amino acids. Germline CDR1 reads LGHNA; CDR2 reads YNFKEQ. Trimming pared 1 base from V and 0 bases from J, leaving 19 bases between. CDR3 DNA sequence: TGTGCCAGCAGCCAAGGTTTACAGGCGACTTCAAGCTCCTACGAGCAGTACTTC. This sequence encodes CASSQGLQATSSSYEQYF.

The gene calls are TRBV4-3 and TRBJ2-5, with D possibly being TRBD1 (6 bases). Per the germline V gene, CDR1 is LGHNA and CDR2 is YSLEER. The CDR3 sequence is 15 residues long. Deletions cut 4 bases from V and 2 bases from J, with 14 bases between. CDR3 sequence (DNA): TGCGCCAGCAGCCCGCGATTAGGACAGCAAGAGACCCAGTACTTC. This gives the protein CASSPRLGQQETQYF.

The rearrangement joins TRBV29-1 to TRBJ1-2; 7 nucleotides agree with TRBD1. Trimming took 7 bases from V and 6 from J; bases not matched to a gene: 2. CDR1 is SQVTM and CDR2 is ANQGSEA in the germline V gene. The CDR3 loop spans 10 amino acids. The CDR3 sequence: CSAQGDGYTF. For the CDR3, the DNA is TGCAGCGCTCAGGGGGATGGCTACACCTTC.